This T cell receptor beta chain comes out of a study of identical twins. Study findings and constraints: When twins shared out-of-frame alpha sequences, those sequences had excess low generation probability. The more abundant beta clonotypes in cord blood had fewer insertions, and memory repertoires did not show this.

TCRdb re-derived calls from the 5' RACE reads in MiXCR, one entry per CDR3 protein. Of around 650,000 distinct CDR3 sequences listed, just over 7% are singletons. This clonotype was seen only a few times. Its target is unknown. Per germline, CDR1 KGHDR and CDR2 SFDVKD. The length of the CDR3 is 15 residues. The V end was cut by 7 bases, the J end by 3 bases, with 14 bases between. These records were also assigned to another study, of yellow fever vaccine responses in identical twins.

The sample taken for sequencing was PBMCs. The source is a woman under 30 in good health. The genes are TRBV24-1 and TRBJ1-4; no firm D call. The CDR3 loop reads CATSPGGQANEKLFF. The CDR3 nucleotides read TGTGCCACCAGCCCGGGAGGGCAGGCTAATGAAAAACTGTTTTTT.